The clone carrying this TCR beta chain was seen only once. Its cognate antigen is unknown. The data originate from a study of T cell responses to AZD1222 COVID-19 vaccine. The study's findings and limits: Increased Spike-specific TCR breadth and depth were observed after two AZD1222 doses.

CDR1 SGHRS and CDR2 YFSETQ come from the germline V gene. V was cut by 0 bases and J by 2 bases, with 9 bases left in between. CDR3 length equals 15 residues. The repertoire was sequenced with immunoSEQ multiplex PCR; TCRdb's copy has only in-frame clones and lacks some. The sample holds 77,000 or so clones, 80% to 90% seen once. V is TRBV5-1 and J is TRBJ1-3; no firm D call. Source: peripheral blood, taken 28 days after the second AZD1222 dose. This sequence was found in an adult who received the AZD1222 COVID-19 vaccine. As DNA, the CDR3 is TGCGCCAGCAGCTTGGGAGGGTCCGCTGGAAACACCATATATTTT. Its protein is CASSLGGSAGNTIYF.